The 10 T cell receptor beta chains listed next were all sequenced from one sample in a study of blood T cell repertoires in COVID-19. This table comes from immunoSEQ multiplex PCR, and its TCRdb copy is limited to in-frame clones, with some not included. The sample holds roughly 110,000 clones, 85% seen once. The sample was peripheral blood. These receptors were taken from an older woman with COVID-19, enrolled during active disease.

As concerns this clone: Its ends do not fully match the called genes, so a read error is possible. In DNA, the CDR3 is TGTGCCAGCAGCTTAGATTATCGGACAGGGCCGCACTTC. Protein product: CASSLDYRTGPHF. The chain combines TRBV11-2 with TRBJ2-4, with TRBD1 matching 8 bases. CDR1 and CDR2 from the germline V gene are SGHAT and FQNNGV. The CDR3 contains 13 residues.

This clone turned up a few times. The V call is TRBV11-3, the J call TRBJ2-5; D may be TRBD1 (6 bases). Germline CDR1 and CDR2: SGHNT and YENEEA. The CDR3 sequence is 17 residues long. Deletions cut 5 bases from V and 0 bases from J, with 19 bases between. CDR3 protein: CASSPGSGVKDQETQYF. In DNA form, the CDR3 reads TGTGCCAGCAGCCCAGGCTCAGGGGTCAAGGACCAAGAGACCCAGTACTTC.

CDR3 region: CASSPRRNQPQHF. The CDR3 DNA sequence: TGTGCCAGCTCCCCGAGGCGGAATCAGCCCCAGCATTTT. V gene TRBV18 combines with J gene TRBJ1-5; D gene uncertain. V lost 6 bases to trimming and J lost 4 bases, with 10 bases between them. CDR3 length equals 13 residues. Looked up from germline, CDR1 is KGHSH and CDR2 is LQKENI.

This sequence joins TRBV7-2 and TRBJ1-1; D may be TRBD1 (5 bases). Trimming removed 3 bases from V and 0 bases from J, with 11 bases in between. The CDR3 has 15 residues. In germline, CDR1 is SGHTA, CDR2 FQGNSA. CDR3 residues: CASSFLDSMNTEAFF. For the CDR3, the DNA is TGTGCCAGCAGCTTCCTTGACAGCATGAACACTGAAGCTTTCTTT.

The chain employs TRBV5-8 and TRBJ2-3; 12 bases line up with TRBD2. Trimming cost V 3 bases and J 4 bases; bases outside gene matches: 9. This CDR3 contains 17 residues. Germline CDR1 is SGHTS and CDR2 is YDEGEE. This CDR3 is CASSSALTSGGPDTQYF. The CDR3 DNA reads as TGTGCCAGCAGCTCCGCCTTGACTAGCGGGGGCCCAGATACGCAGTATTTT.

V is TRBV30 and J is TRBJ1-6; D is possibly TRBD1 (5 bases). V shed 4 bases and J shed 4 bases, with 11 bases lying between them. Germline V gene sequence: CDR1 GTSNPN, CDR2 SVGIG (reference sequence). CDR3 length: 14 residues. As DNA, the CDR3 is TGTGCCTGGAAAAAGACAGATTATAATTCACCCCTCCACTTT. This translates into CAWKKTDYNSPLHF. Using reference TRBV30 and TRBJ1-6 for the parts outside the CDR3, the full variable domain is SQTIHQWPATLVQPVGSPLSLECTVEGTSNPNLYWYRQAAGRGLQLLFYSVGIGQISSEVPQNLSASRPQDRQFILSSKKLLLSDSGFYLCAWKKTDYNSPLHFGNGTRLTVT.

This sequence joins TRBV7-8 and TRBJ2-5; tentatively, D is TRBD2 (6 bases). The CDR3 sequence is 13 residues long. Germline-derived CDR1 and CDR2 are SGHVS and FQNEAQ. With 1 base removed from V and 5 bases from J, the gap between germline ends came to 8 bases. CDR3 loop: CASSLGGGETQYF. In DNA form, the CDR3 reads TGTGCCAGCAGCTTAGGGGGAGGCGAGACCCAGTACTTC.

With respect to this clone: An end of the junction does not agree with germline; a read error may underlie this. CDR3 loop: CATSRRGQGRENIQYF. CDR3 bases: TGCGCCACCAGCCGGCGGGGACAGGGAAGAGAAAACATTCAGTACTTC. The J gene is TRBJ2-4, the V gene TRBV4-1; 9 positions agree with TRBD1. The germline V gene has CDR1 MGHRA and CDR2 YSYEKL. The CDR3 loop spans 16 amino acids.

V and J are TRBV24-1 and TRBJ2-2, with a weak D call TRBD1 (5 bases). Germline V gene sequence: CDR1 KGHDR, CDR2 SFDVKD. CDR3 length: 17 amino acids. V lost 5 bases and J lost 0, with 15 bases in between. CDR3 in amino acids: CATSGVQGRTNTGELFF. The CDR3 bases are TGTGCCACCAGTGGAGTGCAGGGCCGCACGAACACCGGGGAGCTGTTTTTT.

The gene calls are TRBV25-1 and TRBJ1-5, with D perhaps matching TRBD1 (5 bases). CDR3 length: 15 residues. Germline V CDR1 and CDR2: MGHDK, SYGVNS. V was trimmed by 8 bases and J by 5 bases, leaving 19 bases between them. The CDR3 region is CASFGPRDSDQPQHF. As DNA, the CDR3 is TGTGCCAGCTTCGGACCCAGGGACTCGGATCAGCCCCAGCATTTT.